These 30 T cell receptor beta chains came from one sample sequenced in a study of shared clonotypes between healthy human individuals. The repertoire was sequenced with immunoSEQ multiplex PCR; TCRdb's copy has only in-frame clones and lacks some. The sample contains 2 million to 2.5 million clones, more than 85% of which appear only once. The specimen was naive CD4+ T cells from PBMCs. The subset is: CD45RA+ positively selected. The receptors come from a man between 18 and 29 years old in good health. Some clones in this sample may be carry-over from other donors' samples.

V is TRBV5-4 and J is TRBJ2-3, with 8 nucleotides matching TRBD2. The junction had 11 bases not matched to a gene; V was cut back by 4 bases and J by 4 bases. Germline CDR1 SGHNT, CDR2 YYREEE (reference sequence). This CDR3 region has 16 residues. CDR3 residues: CASSGGRRGLADTQYF. In DNA, the CDR3 is TGTGCCAGCAGCGGCGGGAGGCGCGGGCTAGCAGATACGCAGTATTTT.

V usage is TRBV28 and J usage is TRBJ2-7, with 11 nucleotides matching TRBD1. After removal of 3 bases from V and 3 bases from J, the junction contained 7 bases not matched to a gene. Looked up from germline, CDR1 is MDHEN and CDR2 is SYDVKM. The CDR3 contains 16 residues. As DNA, the CDR3 is TGTGCCAGCAGTTTTAGGACAGGGGGCGAGGGCTACGAGCAGTACTTC. It yields the protein CASSFRTGGEGYEQYF. Supplemented by reference TRBV28 and TRBJ2-7, the full variable domain reads DVKVTQSSRYLVKRTGEKVFLECVQDMDHENMFWYRQDPGLGLRLIYFSYDVKMKEKGDIPEGYSVSREKKERFSLILESASTNQTSMYLCASSFRTGGEGYEQYFGPGTRLTVT.

The table lists this clone with a count of one. The chain is built from TRBV18 and TRBJ2-7, with D perhaps assigned TRBD1 or TRBD2 (5 bases each). The germline V and J ends were trimmed by 3 bases and 6 bases, with 18 bases remaining between them. Germline CDR1 is KGHSH and CDR2 is LQKENI. The CDR3 consists of 15 residues. The CDR3 DNA reads as TGTGCCAGCTCACCCACCCCGGGACCTCGGGGCGAGCAGTACTTC. Amino acids: CASSPTPGPRGEQYF.

In DNA, the CDR3 is TGTGCCAGCAGCTTGGCCGCGACCAGCTCCTACGAGCAGTACTTC. Translating it yields CASSLAATSSYEQYF. The J gene is TRBJ2-7, the V gene TRBV5-4; D uncertain. The CDR3 runs 15 residues. Looked up from germline, CDR1 is SGHNT and CDR2 is YYREEE (reference sequence). V was shortened by 0 bases and J by 0 bases, with 10 bases between the two germline ends.

The chain employs TRBV7-3 and TRBJ2-3, with 8 bases aligning to TRBD2. This CDR3 has 16 residues. The V and J ends lost 4 bases and 5 bases, in that order; junction bases with no gene match: 11. CDR1 is SGHTA, CDR2 FQGTGA, per germline. CDR3 amino acids: CASSSTALAELDTQYF. The CDR3 DNA sequence: TGTGCCAGCAGCTCGACGGCACTAGCGGAGTTAGATACGCAGTATTTT.

The CDR3 spells CSAAEQETQYF. The CDR3 DNA follows: TGCAGTGCTGCGGAGCAAGAGACCCAGTACTTC. This rearrangement joins TRBV20-1 to TRBJ2-5; unclear D gene. The V gene's germline CDR1 is DFQATT and CDR2 SNEGSKA (reference sequence). The CDR3 consists of 11 residues. V was clipped by 5 bases and J by 2 bases, with 6 bases between them.

As for this clone: Only one base separates this from a far larger clonotype, so it likely reflects a read error. The same CDR3 arises from other DNA sequences in this sample as well. The rearrangement links TRBV7-2 to TRBJ1-2, with D hard to call. Germline values: CDR1 SGHTA, CDR2 FQGNSA. The CDR3 is made up of 13 amino acids. The DNA of the CDR3 is TGTGCCAGTAGCTTAGACAATAACTATGGCTACACCTTC. It specifies CASSLDNNYGYTF.

V gene TRBV2 combines with J gene TRBJ1-1; 7 bases agree with TRBD1. V was clipped by 7 bases and J by 2 bases; unmatched bases: 4. CDR3 size: 13 residues. Germline V gene data show CDR1 as SNHLY and CDR2 as FYNNEI. The CDR3 region is CASMGQTNTEAFF. CDR3 DNA: TGTGCCAGCATGGGACAGACTAACACTGAAGCTTTCTTT.

In the case of this clone: At the DNA level, this CDR3 is encoded by other sequences in the same sample as well. V and J are TRBV18 and TRBJ1-1; 8 nucleotides agree with TRBD1. This CDR3 region has 13 residues. Germline trimming cut 3 bases from V and 5 bases from J; bases unmatched to any gene: 2. Germline CDR1 KGHSH, CDR2 LQKENI. The CDR3 region has the DNA TGTGCCAGCTCACCGACAGGGGTTACTGAAGCTTTCTTT. Amino acid sequence: CASSPTGVTEAFF.

The chain has TRBV28 and TRBJ1-5, with 7 positions matching TRBD1. The CDR3 consists of 14 residues. Germline values: CDR1 MDHEN, CDR2 SYDVKM. V lost 6 bases and J lost 3; bases outside the gene matches: 5. CDR3 nucleotides: TGTGCCAGCAGCCGGGGACAGACCAATCAGCCCCAGCATTTT. Amino acids: CASSRGQTNQPQHF.

The chain has TRBV5-6 and TRBJ2-5, with 11 bases that match TRBD2. This CDR3 contains 15 residues. Germline V lookup: CDR1 SGHDT, CDR2 YYEEEE. V lost 5 bases, J lost 4 bases, and 7 bases stayed unmatched. The CDR3 DNA sequence: TGTGCCAGCAGACTAGCGGGAGCGAAGGGAGAGACCCAGTACTTC. Translated: CASRLAGAKGETQYF.

The chain couples TRBV6-5 to TRBJ2-3, with 7 nucleotides matching TRBD2. The length of the CDR3 is 15 residues. The V gene end was trimmed by 0 bases and the J gene end by 5 bases; junction bases not matched to a gene: 5. Per germline, CDR1 MNHEY and CDR2 SVGAGI. CDR3 residues: CASSYSNLAVDTQYF. The CDR3 DNA reads as TGTGCCAGCAGTTACTCCAATCTAGCGGTAGATACGCAGTATTTT.

The chain couples TRBV7-2 to TRBJ2-7, with 9 bases aligning to TRBD1. V gave up 1 base and J gave up 5 bases; unmatched junction bases: 6. This CDR3 has 15 amino acids. Germline V gene data show CDR1 as SGHTA and CDR2 as FQGNSA. The CDR3 sequence: CASSLVPDRGHEQYF. As DNA, the CDR3 is TGTGCCAGCAGCTTAGTTCCGGACAGGGGCCACGAGCAGTACTTC.

Here the CDR3 DNA reads TGCGCCAGCAAATTACGGGACGTCTCCTACGAGCAGTACTTC. Its protein product is CASKLRDVSYEQYF. The chain uses TRBV5-1 and TRBJ2-7, with D perhaps assigned TRBD1 or TRBD2 (5 bases each). The CDR3 spans 14 residues. Germline assignment: CDR1 SGHRS and CDR2 YFSETQ. V was shortened by 6 bases and J by 0 bases, with 13 bases between the two germline ends.

The V gene is TRBV7-8, the J gene TRBJ1-2; D may be TRBD1 (6 bases). The CDR3 contains 14 residues. Germline V gives CDR1 SGHVS, CDR2 FQNEAQ. V lost 2 bases and J lost 8, with 15 bases in between. CDR3 amino acids: CASSLRSGAGGYTF. CDR3 DNA: TGTGCCAGCAGCTTAAGGTCGGGGGCGGGAGGCTACACCTTC. Complete variable domain (other parts from reference TRBV7-8 and TRBJ1-2): GAGVSQSPRYKVAKRGQDVALRCDPISGHVSLFWYQQALGQGPEFLTYFQNEAQLDKSGLPSDRFFAERPEGSVSTLKIQRTQQEDSAVYLCASSLRSGAGGYTFGSGTRLTVV.

The chain has TRBV25-1 and TRBJ1-4; 8 bases match TRBD1. The CDR3 is 15 residues long. CDR1 and CDR2 from the germline V gene are MGHDK and SYGVNS. V was clipped by 5 bases and J by 4 bases; unmatched bases: 6. The CDR3 nucleotides are TGTGCCAGCAGTTCTCCAGGGGGCGGTAATGAAAAACTGTTTTTT. Translating it yields CASSSPGGGNEKLFF.

The V call is TRBV5-6, the J call TRBJ1-1; the D is unclear. CDR3 length equals 15 residues. Between the trimmed V and J ends, which lost 0 bases and 2 bases, there was a span of 11 bases. Germline lookup yields CDR1 SGHDT and CDR2 YYEEEE. CDR3 loop: CASSLGGFPNTEAFF. The CDR3 nucleotides are TGTGCCAGCAGCTTGGGCGGCTTCCCCAACACTGAAGCTTTCTTT.

The chain recombines TRBV6-1 with TRBJ2-2, with D tentatively TRBD1 (6 bases). V was cut by 3 bases and J by 7 bases, with 27 bases left in between. CDR3 length: 19 amino acids. Germline V CDR1 and CDR2: MNHNS, SASEGT. The CDR3 DNA is TGTGCCAGCAGTGACCCGAAGGGACAAGGGCCCCCCTGGAGCGGGGAGCTGTTTTTT. Translation gives CASSDPKGQGPPWSGELFF.

On this clone: Other DNA sequences in the sample encode the same CDR3. This rearrangement joins TRBV18 to TRBJ2-2; the D call may be TRBD1 or TRBD2 (5 bases each). V shed 2 bases and J shed 0 bases, with 7 bases lying between them. Germline V CDR1 and CDR2: KGHSH, LQKENI. There are 15 residues in the CDR3. The CDR3 loop is CASSPGGANTGELFF. The CDR3 bases are TGTGCCAGCTCACCAGGGGGAGCGAACACCGGGGAGCTGTTTTTT. The full variable domain, completed using reference TRBV18 and TRBJ2-2, is NAGVMQNPRHLVRRRGQEARLRCSPMKGHSHVYWYRQLPEEGLKFMVYLQKENIIDESGMPKERFSAEFPKEGPSILRIQQVVRGDSAAYFCASSPGGANTGELFFGEGSRLTVL.

As DNA, the CDR3 is TGTGCCAGCACTCTCGGGACTAGCACAGATACGCAGTATTTT. It codes for CASTLGTSTDTQYF. The V call is TRBV27, the J call TRBJ2-3, with a tentative D call TRBD2 (6 bases). Between the trimmed V and J ends, which lost 7 bases and 0 bases, there was a span of 11 bases. This CDR3 spans 14 amino acids. From germline, CDR1 is MNHEY and CDR2 SMNVEV (reference sequence).

The chain carries TRBV14 and TRBJ1-3; 7 bases align to TRBD1. V shed 5 bases, J shed 7 bases, and the junction held 11 bases outside the gene matches. Per the germline V gene, CDR1 is SGHDN and CDR2 is FVKESK. The CDR3 runs 15 residues. CDR3 DNA sequence: TGTGCCAGCAGCGCCGACAGGGCCGCTCGCAACACCATATATTTT. This translates into CASSADRAARNTIYF.

The genes are TRBV11-3 and TRBJ1-2, with D maybe TRBD1 (5 bases). The CDR3 is made up of 14 amino acids. V was shortened by 4 bases and J by 0 bases, with 9 bases between the two germline ends. Germline V CDR1 and CDR2: SGHNT, YENEEA. The CDR3: CASSSGTPNYGYTF. The CDR3 DNA follows: TGTGCCAGCAGCTCCGGGACGCCTAACTATGGCTACACCTTC.

The chain is built from TRBV21-1 and TRBJ2-1; the D segment call TRBD1 is taken from the table without a DNA check. TRBV21-1 has pseudogene status. CDR3 length: 19 amino acids. CDR3 amino acids: CASSPRDRDHRWYYNEQFF. The CDR3 coding sequence is TGTGCCAGCAGCCCCCGGGACAGGGATCATCGGTGGTACTACAATGAGCAGTTCTTC.

CDR3 protein: CASSIDPSRMGYTF. The CDR3 nucleotides are TGTGCCAGTAGTATAGATCCCTCGAGGATGGGCTACACCTTC. The chain combines TRBV19 with TRBJ1-2; D is undetermined. This CDR3 region has 14 residues. V lost 0 bases, J lost 8 bases, and 13 bases lay in between. Germline-derived CDR1 and CDR2 are LNHDA and SQIVND (reference sequence). Using reference TRBV19 and TRBJ1-2 for the parts outside the CDR3, the full variable domain is DGGITQSPKYLFRKEGQNVTLSCEQNLNHDAMYWYRQDPGQGLRLIYYSQIVNDFQKGDIAEGYSVSREKKESFPLTVTSAQKNPTAFYLCASSIDPSRMGYTFGSGTRLTVV.

The chain employs TRBV28 and TRBJ2-1; 12 bases are a match to TRBD2. V lost 2 bases to trimming and J lost 0 bases; unmatched junction nucleotides: 11. The CDR3 contains 20 residues. Germline lookup yields CDR1 MDHEN and CDR2 SYDVKM. CDR3 residues: CASSLGTSGLLSSSYNEQFF. The CDR3, as DNA: TGTGCCAGCAGTTTAGGGACTAGCGGGCTCCTTTCTAGCTCCTACAATGAGCAGTTCTTC.

J is TRBJ1-5 and V is TRBV28, with D maybe TRBD1 (5 bases). The CDR3 sequence is 15 residues long. Germline CDR1 reads MDHEN; CDR2 reads SYDVKM. The germline V and J ends were trimmed by 5 bases and 1 base, with 12 bases remaining between them. The CDR3 sequence is CASSRVGGSNQPQHF. For the CDR3, the DNA is TGTGCCAGCAGTAGAGTCGGGGGAAGCAATCAGCCCCAGCATTTT.

A single count supports this clone. The chain couples TRBV7-9 to TRBJ2-1; TRBD2 matches at 10 bases. This CDR3 contains 16 residues. Germline V lookup: CDR1 SEHNR, CDR2 FQNEAQ (reference sequence). J lost 7 bases, V lost 5 bases, and 11 bases had no gene match. The chain's CDR3 is CASSEILAGAGNEQFF. CDR3 DNA: TGTGCCAGCAGCGAAATTCTAGCGGGAGCGGGGAATGAGCAGTTCTTC.

This clone occurred once. The V call is TRBV7-3, the J call TRBJ2-1; D remains unclear. The V end lost 2 bases, the J end lost 9 bases, and 14 bases lay between the germline ends. The germline V gene has CDR1 SGHTA and CDR2 FQGTGA. CDR3 size: 14 residues. The CDR3 DNA reads as TGTGCCAGCAGCTTATGGGCCGGGCTAGGTGAGCAGTTCTTC. This gives the protein CASSLWAGLGEQFF.

The chain links TRBV5-1 to TRBJ2-1, with 10 bases that match TRBD2. The CDR3 consists of 16 residues. V dropped 3 bases and J dropped 2; count of bases not matched to a gene: 5. Germline values: CDR1 SGHRS, CDR2 YFSETQ. The CDR3 bases are TGCGCCAGCAGCTGGGGGACTAGCGTGGCCTACAATGAGCAGTTCTTC. As protein: CASSWGTSVAYNEQFF.

The chain has TRBV2 and TRBJ2-5, with unresolved D. Trimming took 5 bases from V and 3 from J, leaving 10 bases between them. The CDR3 is 13 amino acids. CDR1 SNHLY and CDR2 FYNNEI come from the germline V gene. CDR3 sequence: CASSPLAKETQYF. The CDR3 DNA reads TGTGCCAGCAGTCCGTTAGCTAAAGAGACCCAGTACTTC.